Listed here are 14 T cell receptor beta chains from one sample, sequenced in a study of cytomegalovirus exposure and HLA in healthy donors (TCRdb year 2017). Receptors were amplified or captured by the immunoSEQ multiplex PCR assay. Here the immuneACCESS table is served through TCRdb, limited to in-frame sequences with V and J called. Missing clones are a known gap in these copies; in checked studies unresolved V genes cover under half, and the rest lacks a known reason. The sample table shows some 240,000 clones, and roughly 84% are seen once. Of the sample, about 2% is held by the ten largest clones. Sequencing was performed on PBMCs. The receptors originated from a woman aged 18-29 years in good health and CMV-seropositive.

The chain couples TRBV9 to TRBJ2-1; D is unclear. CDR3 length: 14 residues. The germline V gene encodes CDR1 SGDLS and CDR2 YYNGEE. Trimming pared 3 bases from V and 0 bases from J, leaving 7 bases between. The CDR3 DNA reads TGTGCCAGCAGCGGTAGTACCTCCTACAATGAGCAGTTCTTC. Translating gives CASSGSTSYNEQFF. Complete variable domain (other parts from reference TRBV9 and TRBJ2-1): DSGVTQTPKHLITATGQRVTLRCSPRSGDLSVYWYQQSLDQGLQFLIQYYNGEERAKGNILERFSAQQFPDLHSELNLSSLELGDSALYFCASSGSTSYNEQFFGPGTRLTVL.

The chain's CDR3 is CASSLSDRGTEAFF. DNA for the CDR3: TGTGCCAGCAGTTTGTCAGACAGGGGCACTGAAGCTTTCTTT. This chain uses TRBV28 with TRBJ1-1, with TRBD1 matching over 8 bases. CDR1 is MDHEN and CDR2 is SYDVKM in the germline V gene. V was pared by 3 bases and J by 4 bases, with 4 bases of the junction left unmatched. CDR3 length equals 14 residues.

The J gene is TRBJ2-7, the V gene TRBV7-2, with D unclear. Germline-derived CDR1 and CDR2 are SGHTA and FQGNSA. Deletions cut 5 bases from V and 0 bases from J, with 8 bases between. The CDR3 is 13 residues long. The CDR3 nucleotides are TGTGCCAGCAGCCTCAGTGCCTCCTACGAGCAGTACTTC. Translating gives CASSLSASYEQYF.

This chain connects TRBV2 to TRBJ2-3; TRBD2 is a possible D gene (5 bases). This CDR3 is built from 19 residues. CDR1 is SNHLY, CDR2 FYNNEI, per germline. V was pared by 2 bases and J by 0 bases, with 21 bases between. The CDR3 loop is CASSEWSAGDSESTDTQYF. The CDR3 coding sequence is TGTGCCAGCAGTGAATGGTCAGCCGGAGATAGCGAGAGCACAGATACGCAGTATTTT.

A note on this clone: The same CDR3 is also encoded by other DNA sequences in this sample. In DNA form, the CDR3 reads TGCGCCAGCAGCTTGCGCCAGGGTCCCTACGAGCAGTACTTC. It codes for CASSLRQGPYEQYF. The chain uses TRBV5-1 and TRBJ2-7, with D possibly TRBD1 on 5 matching bases. Trimming left V 1 base short and J 2 bases short, with 10 bases between. The CDR3 runs 14 residues. The germline V gene encodes CDR1 SGHRS and CDR2 YFSETQ.

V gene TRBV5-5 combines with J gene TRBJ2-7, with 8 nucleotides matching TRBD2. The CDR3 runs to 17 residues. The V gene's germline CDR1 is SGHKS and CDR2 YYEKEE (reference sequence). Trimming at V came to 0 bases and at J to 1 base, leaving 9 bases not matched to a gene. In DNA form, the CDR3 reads TGTGCCAGCAGCTTGGCTCCGATTCCTAGCGGGTCCTACGAGCAGTACTTC. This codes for CASSLAPIPSGSYEQYF.

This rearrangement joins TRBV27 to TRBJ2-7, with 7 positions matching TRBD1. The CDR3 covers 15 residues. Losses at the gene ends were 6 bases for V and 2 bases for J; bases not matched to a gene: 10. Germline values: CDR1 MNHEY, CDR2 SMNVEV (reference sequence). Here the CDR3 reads CASRIRRQGTYEQYF. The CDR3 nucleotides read TGTGCCAGCAGGATCCGTAGACAGGGTACCTACGAGCAGTACTTC.

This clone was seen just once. Here the CDR3 reads CASSTPGESGEQYF. CDR3 coding DNA: TGTGCCAGCAGCACTCCAGGGGAGTCGGGCGAGCAGTACTTC. The J gene is TRBJ2-7, the V gene TRBV4-2; tentative D call: TRBD1 (6 bases). Germline CDR1 is LGHNA and CDR2 is YNFKEQ. V lost 5 bases to trimming and J lost 6 bases, with 17 bases between them. The CDR3 is 14 residues long.

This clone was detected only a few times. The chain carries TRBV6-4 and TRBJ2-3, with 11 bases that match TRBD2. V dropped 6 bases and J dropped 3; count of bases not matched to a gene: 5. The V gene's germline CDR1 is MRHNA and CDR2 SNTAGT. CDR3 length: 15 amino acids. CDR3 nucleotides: TGTGCCAGCAGCCCTGGGACTAGCGGTACAGATACGCAGTATTTT. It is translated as CASSPGTSGTDTQYF.

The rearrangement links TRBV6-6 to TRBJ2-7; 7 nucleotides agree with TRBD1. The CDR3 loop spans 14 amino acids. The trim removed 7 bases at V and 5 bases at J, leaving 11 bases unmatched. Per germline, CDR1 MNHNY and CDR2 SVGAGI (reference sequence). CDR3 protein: CASNQGVGRDEQYF. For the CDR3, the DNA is TGTGCCAGCAACCAGGGGGTGGGTCGCGACGAGCAGTACTTC.

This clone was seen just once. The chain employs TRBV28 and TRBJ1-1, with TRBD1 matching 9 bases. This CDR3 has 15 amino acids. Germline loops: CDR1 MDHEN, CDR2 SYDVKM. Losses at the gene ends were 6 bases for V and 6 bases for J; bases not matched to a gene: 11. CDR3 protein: CASRLTGGSYAEAFF. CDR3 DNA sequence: TGTGCCAGCAGGTTAACAGGGGGCAGTTACGCTGAAGCTTTCTTT.

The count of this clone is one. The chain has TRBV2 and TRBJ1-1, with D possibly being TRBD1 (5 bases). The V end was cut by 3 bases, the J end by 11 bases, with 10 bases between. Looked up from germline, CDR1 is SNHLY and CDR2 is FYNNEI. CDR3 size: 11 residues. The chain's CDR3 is CASSEAGPAFF. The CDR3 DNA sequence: TGTGCCAGCAGTGAGGCAGGGCCGGCTTTCTTT. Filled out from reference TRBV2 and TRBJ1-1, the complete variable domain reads EPEVTQTPSHQVTQMGQEVILRCVPISNHLYFYWYRQILGQKVEFLVSFYNNEISEKSEIFDDQFSVERPDGSNFTLKIRSTKLEDSAMYFCASSEAGPAFFGQGTRLTVV.

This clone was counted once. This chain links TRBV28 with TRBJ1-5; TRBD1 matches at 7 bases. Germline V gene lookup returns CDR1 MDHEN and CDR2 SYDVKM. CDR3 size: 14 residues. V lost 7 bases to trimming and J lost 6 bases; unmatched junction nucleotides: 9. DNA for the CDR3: TGTGCCAGCATCAGAGACAGGGTAGGTCAGCCCCAGCATTTT. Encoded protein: CASIRDRVGQPQHF.

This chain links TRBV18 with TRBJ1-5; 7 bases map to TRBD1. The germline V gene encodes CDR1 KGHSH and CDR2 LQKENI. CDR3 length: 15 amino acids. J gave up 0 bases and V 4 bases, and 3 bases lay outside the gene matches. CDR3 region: CASSLDRYSNQPQHF. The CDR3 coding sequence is TGTGCCAGCTCACTGGACAGGTATAGCAATCAGCCCCAGCATTTT.